The source of this T cell receptor (beta chain) is a study of monozygotic twins with inflammatory bowel disease. Study findings and constraints: A lone strong IBD-associated signal or clonotype found no support.

T cells were not sorted, and total RNA was isolated straight from whole blood. As regards this clonotype: The antigen remains unidentified.

Total RNA input per TCR library was about 3,400 ng. TCRdb re-called the 5' RACE reads, yielding one record per CDR3 amino acid sequence without DNA. The sample includes about 140,000 distinct CDR3 sequences. Germline V gene data show CDR1 as SGHRS and CDR2 as YFSETQ. This CDR3 spans 15 amino acids. The chain joins TRBV5-1 to TRBJ1-1. The specimen sequenced was blood. This clonotype was sampled from a human donor with ulcerative colitis or Crohn's disease, or a healthy co-twin of an affected twin (not recorded which). The CDR3 protein is CASSLSILLDTEAFF.